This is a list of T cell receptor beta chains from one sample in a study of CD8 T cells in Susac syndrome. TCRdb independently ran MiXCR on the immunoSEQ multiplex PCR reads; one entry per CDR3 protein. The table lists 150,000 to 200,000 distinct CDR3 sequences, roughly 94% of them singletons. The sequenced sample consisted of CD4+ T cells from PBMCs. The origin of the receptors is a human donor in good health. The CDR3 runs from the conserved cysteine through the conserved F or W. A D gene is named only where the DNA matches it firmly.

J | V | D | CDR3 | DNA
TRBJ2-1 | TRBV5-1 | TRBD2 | CASSLSGGYNEQFF | TGCGCCAGCAGCTTGTCGGGGGGTTACAATGAGCAGTTCTTC
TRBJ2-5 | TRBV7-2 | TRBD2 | CASSPAWGGGETQYF | TGTGCCAGCAGCCCCGCGTGGGGGGGTGGGGAGACCCAGTACTTC
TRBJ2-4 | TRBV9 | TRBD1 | CASSAGTGGYIQYF | TGTGCCAGCAGCGCAGGGACAGGGGGCTACATTCAGTACTTC
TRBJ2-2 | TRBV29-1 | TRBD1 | CSVRTGTGLNTGELFF | TGCAGCGTTCGTACTGGGACAGGCCTGAACACCGGGGAGCTGTTTTTT
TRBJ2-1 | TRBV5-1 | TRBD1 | CASSLMTGAVYEQFF | TGCGCCAGCAGCTTGATGACAGGGGCCGTTTATGAGCAGTTCTTC
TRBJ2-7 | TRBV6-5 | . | CASSYASSYEQYF | TGTGCCAGCAGTTACGCTTCTTCCTACGAGCAGTACTTC
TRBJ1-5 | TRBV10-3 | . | CAISSQGNQPQHF | TGTGCCATCAGTTCGCAGGGGAATCAGCCCCAGCATTTT
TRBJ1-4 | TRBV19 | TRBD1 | CASSIGTGRRKLFF | TGTGCCAGTAGTATCGGGACAGGGAGACGAAAACTGTTTTTT
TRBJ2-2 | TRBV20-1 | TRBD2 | CSAPNGLAGVGELFF | TGCAGTGCGCCCAACGGGCTAGCGGGAGTTGGGGAGCTGTTTTTT
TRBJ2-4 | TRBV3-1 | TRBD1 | CASTLNRGTKNIQYF | TGTGCCAGCACCCTTAACAGGGGTACCAAAAACATTCAGTACTTC